These 2 T cell receptor beta chains share one sample of origin, sequenced in a study of Graves' ophthalmopathy and Graves' hyperthyroidism. Scientists amplified the TCR beta CDR3 regions from RNA transcripts. RT-PCR in the first round used HTBI primers; a second-round multiplex PCR followed. TCRdb re-derived calls from the multiplex PCR reads in MiXCR, one entry per CDR3 protein. The top ten hold roughly 6.9% of the sample, which has 600,000 to 650,000 distinct CDR3 sequences, roughly 20% seen once. The sample was peripheral blood. The source of these receptors is a woman aged 18-30 years with stable Graves' hyperthyroidism. Some clones in this sample may be carry-over from other donors' samples.

Many counts were recorded for this clonotype. The V gene is TRBV6-1, the J gene TRBJ1-5, with D possibly matching TRBD1 (5 bases). V shed 6 bases and J shed 0 bases, with 12 bases lying between them. This CDR3 has 15 amino acids. Germline values: CDR1 MNHNS, CDR2 SASEGT. CDR3 region: CASSRTFNSNQPQHF. The DNA for the CDR3 is TGTGCCAGCAGCCGGACATTTAATAGCAATCAGCCCCAGCATTTT.

This clonotype has a handful of counts. The chain couples TRBV6-2 or TRBV6-3 to TRBJ1-1; D gene unclear. The CDR3 runs 13 residues. Trimming removed 5 bases from V and 12 bases from J, with 19 bases in between. Germline V lookup: CDR1 MNHEY, CDR2 SVGEGT. CDR3 protein: CASSVTEPSQSFF. The CDR3 bases are TGTGCCAGCAGTGTCACCGAGCCGAGCCAGTCTTTCTTT.